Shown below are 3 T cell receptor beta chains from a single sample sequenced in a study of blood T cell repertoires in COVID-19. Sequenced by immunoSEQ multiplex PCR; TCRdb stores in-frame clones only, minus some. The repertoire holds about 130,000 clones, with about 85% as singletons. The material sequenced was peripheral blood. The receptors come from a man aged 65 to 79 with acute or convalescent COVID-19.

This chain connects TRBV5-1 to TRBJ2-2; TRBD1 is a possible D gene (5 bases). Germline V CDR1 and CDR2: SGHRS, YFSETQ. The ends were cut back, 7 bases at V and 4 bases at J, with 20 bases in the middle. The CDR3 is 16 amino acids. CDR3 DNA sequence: TGCGCCAGCTCAGAGACAGTACCTCAGGTCACCGGGGAGCTGTTTTTT. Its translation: CASSETVPQVTGELFF.

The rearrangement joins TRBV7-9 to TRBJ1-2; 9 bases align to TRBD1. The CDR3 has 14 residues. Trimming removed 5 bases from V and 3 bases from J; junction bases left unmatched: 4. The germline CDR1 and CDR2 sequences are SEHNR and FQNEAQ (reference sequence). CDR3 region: CASSQGQGHYGYTF. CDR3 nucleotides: TGTGCCAGCAGCCAGGGACAGGGCCACTATGGCTACACCTTC.

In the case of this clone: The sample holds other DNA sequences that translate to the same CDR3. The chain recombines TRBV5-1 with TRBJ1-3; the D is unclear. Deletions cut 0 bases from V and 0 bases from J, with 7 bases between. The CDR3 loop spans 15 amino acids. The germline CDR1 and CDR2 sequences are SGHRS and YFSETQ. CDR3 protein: CASSLAGDSGNTIYF. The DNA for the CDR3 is TGCGCCAGCAGCTTGGCCGGAGACTCTGGAAACACCATATATTTT.